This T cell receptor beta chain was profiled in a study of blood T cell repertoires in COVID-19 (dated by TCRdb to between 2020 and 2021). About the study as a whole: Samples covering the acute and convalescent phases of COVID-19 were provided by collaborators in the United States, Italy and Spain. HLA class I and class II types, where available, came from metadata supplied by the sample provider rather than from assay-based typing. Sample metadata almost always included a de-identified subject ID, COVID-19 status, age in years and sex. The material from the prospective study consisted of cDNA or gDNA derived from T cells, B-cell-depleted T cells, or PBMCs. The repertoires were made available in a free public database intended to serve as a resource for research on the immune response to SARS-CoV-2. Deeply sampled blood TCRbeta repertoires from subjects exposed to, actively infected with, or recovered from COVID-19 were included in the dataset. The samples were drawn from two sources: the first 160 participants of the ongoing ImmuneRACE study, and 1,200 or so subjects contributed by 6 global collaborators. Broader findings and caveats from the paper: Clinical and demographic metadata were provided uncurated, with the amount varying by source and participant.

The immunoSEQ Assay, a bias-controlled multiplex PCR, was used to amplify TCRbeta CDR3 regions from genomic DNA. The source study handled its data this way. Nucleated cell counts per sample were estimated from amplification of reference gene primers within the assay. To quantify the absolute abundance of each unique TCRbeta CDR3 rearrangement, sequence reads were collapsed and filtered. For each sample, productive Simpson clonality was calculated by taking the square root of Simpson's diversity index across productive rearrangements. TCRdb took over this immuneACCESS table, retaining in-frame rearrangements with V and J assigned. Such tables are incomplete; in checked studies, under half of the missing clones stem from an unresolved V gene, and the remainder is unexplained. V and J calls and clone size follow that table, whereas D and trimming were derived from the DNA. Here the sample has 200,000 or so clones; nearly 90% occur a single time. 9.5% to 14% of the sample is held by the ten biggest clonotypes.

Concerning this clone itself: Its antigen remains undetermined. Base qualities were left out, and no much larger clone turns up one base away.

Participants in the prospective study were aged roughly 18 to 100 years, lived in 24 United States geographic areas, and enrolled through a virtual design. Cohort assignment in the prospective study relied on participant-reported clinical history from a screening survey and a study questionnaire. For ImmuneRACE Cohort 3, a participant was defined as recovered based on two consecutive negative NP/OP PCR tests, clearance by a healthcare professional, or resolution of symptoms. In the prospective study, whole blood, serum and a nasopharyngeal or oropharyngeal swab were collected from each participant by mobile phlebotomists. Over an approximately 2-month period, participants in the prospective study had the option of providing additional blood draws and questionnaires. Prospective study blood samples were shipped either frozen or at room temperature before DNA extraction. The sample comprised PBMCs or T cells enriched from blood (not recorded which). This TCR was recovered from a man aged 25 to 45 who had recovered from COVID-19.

The CDR3 reads CARAGPRDTQYF. In nucleotides, the sequence is TGTGCCAGGGCGGGGCCGAGAGATACGCAGTATTTT. The chain joins TRBV12-3 or TRBV12-4 to TRBJ2-3, and the D gene may be TRBD2, 6 bases matching. Deletion took 9 bases off V and 5 bases off J, with a span of 12 bases between the germline ends. The CDR3 runs 12 amino acids, cysteine and phenylalanine included. Here the CDR3 DNA is all that survives: 36 bases in frame from base 1.